This TCR beta chain was captured in a study of cytomegalovirus exposure and HLA in healthy donors. Study overall: Prior work identified 95 million to 120 million unique TCR beta sequences in approximately 180 million T cells.

Germline assignment: CDR1 LNHDA and CDR2 SQIVND (reference sequence). This CDR3 spans 13 amino acids. V lost 5 bases, J lost 7 bases, and 5 bases stayed unmatched. PCR amplification relied on 60 Vbeta primers (plus 13 Jbeta primers). TCRdb's copy holds only in-frame clones and misses some; the assay was immunoSEQ multiplex PCR. Here the sample spans around 180,000 clones, about 72% being singletons. Study observations and caveats: Researchers reported that a few CMV-associated chains were confirmed in vitro as CMV antigen-specific. A highly shared variant cluster was judged a likely technical artifact.

A remark on this clone: Its antigen is not identified.

V gene TRBV19 combines with J gene TRBJ1-2; 9 bases are shared with TRBD1. The source is a girl between 10 and 17 years old in good health and CMV-seronegative. Sequencing was carried out using PBMCs. Here the CDR3 reads CASSVQGASGYTF. CDR3 DNA: TGTGCCAGTAGTGTACAGGGGGCAAGTGGCTACACCTTC.